This entry lists 12 T cell receptor beta chains sequenced from one sample in a study of T cells in Graves' hyperthyroidism and ophthalmopathy. TCR beta CDR3 region amplification was performed from RNA transcripts. The TCR CDR3 first-round RT-PCR relied on the HTBI primer set. Via MiXCR, TCRdb re-called the multiplex PCR reads, giving one row per CDR3 protein. The top ten hold roughly 13% of the sample, which has hundreds of thousands of distinct CDR3 sequences, roughly 14% seen once. Material for sequencing was blood. These receptors were obtained from a man between 18 and 29 years old with Graves' ophthalmopathy.

This clonotype appeared many times. J is TRBJ2-7 and V is TRBV11-2; the D is unclear. The V gene's germline CDR1 is SGHAT and CDR2 FQNNGV. V dropped 2 bases and J dropped 2 bases, with 13 bases sitting between them. The CDR3 runs 15 residues. CDR3 region: CASSLRPFSAYEQYF. The CDR3 DNA reads as TGTGCCAGCAGCTTAAGGCCCTTCTCGGCCTACGAGCAGTACTTC.

This clonotype was detected many times. Here the CDR3 DNA reads TGCGCCAGCAGCTTGGGGACCAGGGTCTCGCCCTTTCACAATGAGCAGTTCTTC. Its translation: CASSLGTRVSPFHNEQFF. The chain has TRBV5-1 and TRBJ2-1; tentative D call: TRBD1 (5 bases). Trimming shortened V by 0 bases and J by 5 bases, and 21 bases separated the two germline ends. Germline-derived CDR1 and CDR2 are SGHRS and YFSETQ. The CDR3 length is 18 residues.

V gene TRBV18 combines with J gene TRBJ1-5; D might be TRBD1 (5 bases). The CDR3 extends over 17 amino acids. Trimming cost V 2 bases and J 1 base, with 15 bases left between them. Germline values: CDR1 KGHSH, CDR2 LQKENI. CDR3: CASSPTERGGSNQPQHF. In nucleotides, the CDR3 is TGTGCCAGCTCACCAACGGAGAGGGGTGGCAGCAATCAGCCCCAGCATTTT.

This clonotype was recorded many times. Here the CDR3 reads CASSLSVSAGGPRDTQYF. As DNA, the CDR3 is TGTGCCAGCAGTTTAAGCGTGTCAGCGGGGGGGCCCAGGGATACGCAGTATTTT. The chain uses TRBV27 and TRBJ2-3; 10 positions match TRBD2. V gave up 2 bases and J gave up 6 bases; unmatched junction bases: 14. Germline loops: CDR1 MNHEY, CDR2 SMNVEV (reference sequence). The CDR3 spans 18 residues.

There are a few counts of this clonotype. This chain joins TRBV20-1 and TRBJ2-5, with 10 bases that match TRBD2. The trim removed 6 bases at V and 5 bases at J, leaving 9 bases unmatched. In germline, CDR1 is DFQATT, CDR2 SNEGSKA (reference sequence). CDR3 length: 14 amino acids. The CDR3 nucleotides read TGCAGTGCGGGCCTAGCGGGAGTAGGGGAGACCCAGTACTTC. Translating gives CSAGLAGVGETQYF.

This clonotype has a handful of counts. The chain combines TRBV19 with TRBJ2-7; 10 nucleotides line up with TRBD2. CDR1 is LNHDA, CDR2 SQIVND, per germline (reference sequence). J lost 5 bases, V lost 4 bases, and 8 bases had no gene match. This CDR3 spans 15 amino acids. The CDR3 sequence is CASSTSSGSDHEQYF. CDR3 sequence (DNA): TGTGCCAGTAGTACGTCTAGCGGGAGTGACCACGAGCAGTACTTC.

This clonotype appeared many times. The chain is built from TRBV7-8 and TRBJ2-5; D may be TRBD2 (5 bases). The germline gives CDR1 SGHVS, CDR2 FQNEAQ. V was pared by 6 bases and J by 3 bases, with 17 bases between. The CDR3 runs to 15 residues. CDR3 sequence: CASSSNGLSEETQYF. Written as DNA, the CDR3 is TGTGCCAGCAGTTCCAACGGACTGTCCGAAGAGACCCAGTACTTC.

This clonotype was counted at least ten times. V usage is TRBV3-1 and J usage is TRBJ2-7; 8 positions match TRBD2. Looked up from germline, CDR1 is LGHDT and CDR2 is YNNKEL (reference sequence). This CDR3 is 16 amino acids long. Trimming cost V 1 base and J 4 bases; bases outside gene matches: 9. CDR3 sequence (DNA): TGTGCCAGCAGCCAAGGTATCAGCGGGAGAGAGTACGAGCAGTACTTC. Protein: CASSQGISGREYEQYF.

The table lists this clonotype with many counts. The V call is TRBV5-1, the J call TRBJ2-7, with D unresolved. V was cut by 4 bases and J by 0 bases, with 14 bases left in between. This CDR3 spans 15 amino acids. The germline V gene has CDR1 SGHRS and CDR2 YFSETQ. Here the CDR3 reads CASSQPKASSYEQYF. CDR3 bases: TGCGCCAGCAGCCAACCGAAGGCCAGCTCCTACGAGCAGTACTTC.

This clonotype was counted between two and nine times. The chain links TRBV4-1 to TRBJ1-4, with TRBD1 as a possible D gene (5 bases). Germline V lookup: CDR1 MGHRA, CDR2 YSYEKL. The CDR3 has 18 amino acids. V was cut by 0 bases and J by 8 bases, with 22 bases left in between. The CDR3 protein is CASSQEVDKGTGGEKLFF. The CDR3 DNA follows: TGCGCCAGCAGCCAAGAGGTAGACAAGGGGACCGGAGGAGAAAAACTGTTTTTT.

This clonotype was seen a few times. The chain couples TRBV29-1 to TRBJ2-1; 9 bases line up with TRBD2. The junction had 1 base not matched to a gene; V was cut back by 0 bases and J by 7 bases. This CDR3 region has 13 residues. Germline CDR1 and CDR2: SQVTM and ANQGSEA. The CDR3 loop is CSVEEREGNEQFF. Written as DNA, the CDR3 is TGCAGCGTTGAAGAGCGGGAGGGTAATGAGCAGTTCTTC.

This clonotype was counted only a few times. The chain recombines TRBV5-1 with TRBJ2-2; D uncertain. In germline, CDR1 is SGHRS, CDR2 YFSETQ. The CDR3 sequence is 15 residues long. Between the trimmed V and J ends, which lost 0 bases and 4 bases, there was a span of 10 bases. Here the CDR3 DNA reads TGCGCCAGCAGCTTGGGGAGCGTAGGCACCGGGGAGCTGTTTTTT. It yields the protein CASSLGSVGTGELFF.